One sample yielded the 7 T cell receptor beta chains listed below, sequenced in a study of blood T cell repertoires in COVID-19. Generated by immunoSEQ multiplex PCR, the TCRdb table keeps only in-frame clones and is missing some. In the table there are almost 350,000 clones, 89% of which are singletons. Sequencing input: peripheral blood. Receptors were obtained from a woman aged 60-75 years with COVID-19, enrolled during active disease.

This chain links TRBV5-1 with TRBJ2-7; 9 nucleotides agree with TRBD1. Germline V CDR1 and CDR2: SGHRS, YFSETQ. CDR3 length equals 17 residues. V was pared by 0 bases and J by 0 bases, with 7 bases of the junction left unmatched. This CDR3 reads CASSLATGGFVSYEQYF. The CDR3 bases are TGCGCCAGCAGCTTGGCCACAGGGGGCTTCGTCTCCTACGAGCAGTACTTC.

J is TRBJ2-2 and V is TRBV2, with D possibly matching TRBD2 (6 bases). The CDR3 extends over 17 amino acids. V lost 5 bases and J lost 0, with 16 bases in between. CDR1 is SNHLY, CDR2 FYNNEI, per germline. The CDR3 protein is CASSQTIAGSNTGELFF. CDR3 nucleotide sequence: TGTGCCAGCAGTCAAACGATCGCGGGATCGAACACCGGGGAGCTGTTTTTT.

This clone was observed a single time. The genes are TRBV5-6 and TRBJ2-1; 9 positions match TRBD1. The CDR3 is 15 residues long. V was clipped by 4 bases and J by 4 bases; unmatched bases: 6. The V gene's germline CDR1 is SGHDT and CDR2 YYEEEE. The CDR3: CASSPRDRAYNEQFF. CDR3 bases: TGTGCCAGCAGCCCGCGGGACAGGGCTTACAATGAGCAGTTCTTC.

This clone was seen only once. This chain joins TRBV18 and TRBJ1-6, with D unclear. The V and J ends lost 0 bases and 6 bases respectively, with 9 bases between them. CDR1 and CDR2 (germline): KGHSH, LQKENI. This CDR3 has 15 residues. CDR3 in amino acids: CASSPPEGSNSPLHF. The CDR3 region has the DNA TGTGCCAGCTCACCACCGGAGGGATCTAATTCACCCCTCCACTTT. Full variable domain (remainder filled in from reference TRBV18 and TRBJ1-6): NAGVMQNPRHLVRRRGQEARLRCSPMKGHSHVYWYRQLPEEGLKFMVYLQKENIIDESGMPKERFSAEFPKEGPSILRIQQVVRGDSAAYFCASSPPEGSNSPLHFGNGTRLTVT.

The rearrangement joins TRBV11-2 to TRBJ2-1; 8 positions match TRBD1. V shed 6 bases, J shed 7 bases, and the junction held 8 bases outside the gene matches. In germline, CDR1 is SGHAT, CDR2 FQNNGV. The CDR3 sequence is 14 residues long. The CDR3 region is CASRPGQGLNEQFF. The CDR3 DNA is TGTGCCAGCAGACCTGGACAGGGCCTGAATGAGCAGTTCTTC. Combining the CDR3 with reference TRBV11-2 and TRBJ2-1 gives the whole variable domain EAGVAQSPRYKIIEKRQSVAFWCNPISGHATLYWYQQILGQGPKLLIQFQNNGVVDDSQLPKDRFSAERLKGVDSTLKIQPAKLEDSAVYLCASRPGQGLNEQFFGPGTRLTVL.

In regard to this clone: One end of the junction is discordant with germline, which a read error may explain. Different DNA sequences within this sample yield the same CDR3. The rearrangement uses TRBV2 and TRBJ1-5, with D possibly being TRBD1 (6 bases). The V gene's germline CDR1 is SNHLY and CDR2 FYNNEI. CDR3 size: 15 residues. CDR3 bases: TGTGCCAGCGAGGCAGGGGTAGTGGGCAACCAGCCCCAGCATTTT. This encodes CASEAGVVGNQPQHF.

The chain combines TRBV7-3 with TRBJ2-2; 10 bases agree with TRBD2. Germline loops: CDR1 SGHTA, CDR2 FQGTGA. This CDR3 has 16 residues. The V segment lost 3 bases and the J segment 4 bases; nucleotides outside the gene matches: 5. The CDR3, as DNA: TGTGCCAGCAGCTTGAGCGGGGGGGCAACCACCGGGGAGCTGTTTTTT. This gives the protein CASSLSGGATTGELFF.